This TCR beta chain was documented in a study of beta chain features in type 1 diabetes (dated by TCRdb to 2017 to 2018). General notes on the study: Mean age, gender distribution, total cell number and subset yield were not different between patients and healthy donors. A total of some 110 million sorted cells were examined across all samples, and the number of cells per subset was strongly correlated with RNA yield. The study compared the TCRB repertoires of sorted circulating CD4+ T cell subsets in recently diagnosed type 1 diabetes patients with those in matched healthy donors. Naive and central memory subsets were obtained from all 28 donors, but regulatory and stem cell-like memory subsets were isolated from only 8 patients and roughly 8 healthy donors. Summary of the overall study and its limitations: Naive, central memory and regulatory TCRB repertoires appeared more similar among patients than among healthy donors. A moderate but significant shortening of TCRB CDR3 length was observed in type 1 diabetes patients in all four CD4+ subsets. HLA sub-analyses involved small numbers of individuals, so any influence of HLA type on TCRB rearrangement remained unresolved. Sequencing cDNA rather than genomic DNA could over-represent highly expressing activated cells, although activation and CD3 levels did not differ between groups. Patients with type 1 diabetes made fewer insertions and deleted more nucleotides at VDJ recombination sites, implying thymic rearrangement abnormalities. Shorter templates might be favored by PCR, yet because patient and control samples were amplified and corrected together, any such skew would affect both groups equally.

The CDR3 has 13 amino acids, counting the end cysteine and phenylalanine. The only DNA kept is the CDR3, 39 bases in frame from the first base. The germline V gene (reference sequence) supplies CDR1 MNHEY and CDR2 SMNVEV. V and J are truncated by 1 base and 3 bases respectively, leaving an intervening sequence of 7 bases. A single peripheral blood draw of approximately 110 mL on average was collected from each donor into heparinised tubes. Naive, central memory, regulatory and stem cell-like memory CD4+ T cells were sorted on a BD FACSAria II using a panel including CD45RO, CCR7, CD25, CD127, CD95 and CD27. Purity was above 98% for every sorted population. PBMCs were separated immediately by Lymphoprep density gradient centrifugation and were stained directly, without being cultured. Samples were stained and sorted in pairs, with one healthy donor and one patient per experiment, so that batch effects were minimized.

Details on this clone: Its antigen is currently not known. Base qualities are not provided; no much larger clone lies one nucleotide away.

The entire amount of isolated RNA was reverse transcribed using the High Capacity cDNA Reverse Transcription Kit, so the sequenced TCRB transcripts were expressed ones. Deep immunoSEQ sequencing was applied to naive, central memory and regulatory T cell samples, giving an average of roughly 3.5 million total reads per sample. Sorted cells were lysed in RLT buffer and RNA was extracted with DNase-treated RNeasy Micro or Mini kits, depending on cell number. To prevent cross-contamination, every cell subset was processed on its own, while patient and healthy donor samples were processed together. The immunoSEQ multiplex PCR was used to amplify TCRB sequences from cDNA, generating 87-bp fragments that spanned the CDR3 region. Sequencing of the amplicons was performed on the Illumina HiSeq platform. In the original analysis: Synthetic template baselines were used to correct PCR bias computationally, reads within Hamming distance 2 were collapsed, and singletons that could not be merged were discarded. Reads were aligned against IMGT to assign V, D and J genes, CDR3 length and insertions or deletions at six rearrangement sites. Within each subset, clonotype counts were normalized to sorted cell number, and only after that were true diversity and Gini coefficients computed with the tcR R package. The overlap coefficient, calculated on TCRB nucleotide sequences, was used to measure repertoire sharing. TCRdb limited this immuneACCESS table to in-frame rearrangements with V and J called. A share of clones is missing; checked studies link under half to unresolved V genes, and the rest is unexplained. V, J and clone size are taken as reported in that table, and D and trimming were inferred from the DNA itself. The sample yields roughly 160,000 clones; roughly 8% were counted once. Of the sample, under 0.65% falls within the top ten clones.

This chain is built from TRBV27 and TRBJ2-7, with the D segment identity uncertain. The TCR originated in a woman in her late teens or twenties with type 1 diabetes. The sequenced sample was central memory CD4+ T cells from blood. The CDR3 here reads CASSLYSGYEQYF. The DNA reads TGTGCCAGCAGTTTATACTCAGGCTACGAGCAGTACTTC.